Sequencing of this TCR beta chain was carried out in a study of blood T cell repertoires in COVID-19. The table came from immunoSEQ multiplex PCR; TCRdb's copy has only in-frame clones and leaves some out. The table lists approximately 9,800 clones, about 80% of them singletons, with 7% to 9% in the top ten. This TCR came from an older man with active COVID-19. Sequenced sample: peripheral blood.

The CDR3 sequence: CAWSVRYRGSNTEAFF. The CDR3 DNA is TGTGCCTGGAGTGTACGATATCGGGGATCGAACACTGAAGCTTTCTTT. The gene calls are TRBV30 and TRBJ1-1; D uncertain. The CDR3 length is 16 residues. Germline CDR1 reads GTSNPN; CDR2 reads SVGIG (reference sequence). V lost 0 bases and J lost 1, with 15 bases in between.